This T cell receptor (beta chain) stems from a study of shared clonotypes between healthy human individuals. Study context: Samples came from a couple of female and three male donors aged 18 to 49. Study results and limitations: It was only blood that was sampled, and tissue repertoires likely differ. Researchers found naive subsets generally carried larger estimated richness than memory subsets.

Notes on this clone: Antigen: not known.

At a deep level, the assay was run. Sequencing was performed with immunoSEQ multiplex PCR; in TCRdb, only in-frame clones are kept and a portion is missing. The sample includes approximately 2,200,000 clones, more than 85% seen only once; the top ten take about 1.8%. In germline, CDR1 is MNHEY, CDR2 SMNVEV (reference sequence). V lost 5 bases and J lost 5; bases outside the gene matches: 10. This CDR3 spans 17 amino acids. CD8 cells classed as naive were CD45RO-negative and positively selected for CCR7, excluding terminally differentiated effector memory CD45RA+ cells. What was sequenced was naive CD8+ T cells from PBMCs. The sequence derives from a man aged 18 to 30 in good health. Some clones in this sample may be carry-over from other donors' samples. The chain employs TRBV27 and TRBJ2-2; the match to TRBD1 covers 11 bases. The DNA of the CDR3 is TGTGCCAGCAGTCCAACCCCCGGACAGGGGGCGACCGGGGAGCTGTTTTTT. Its protein is CASSPTPGQGATGELFF.